The 23 T cell receptor beta chains below come from one sample, sequenced in a study of blood T cell repertoires in COVID-19. Clones were sequenced by immunoSEQ multiplex PCR, and TCRdb holds only the in-frame ones, with some missing. The sample contains about 150,000 clones, about nine tenths of which appear only once. Input material: peripheral blood. These TCRs come from a man aged 45-60 years with active COVID-19.

The chain has TRBV11-3 and TRBJ2-3; D is uncertain. Germline CDR1 is SGHNT and CDR2 is YENEEA. This CDR3 spans 17 amino acids. V was shortened by 0 bases and J by 1 base, with 14 bases between the two germline ends. The CDR3 coding sequence is TGTGCCAGCAGCTTAGATCTCCCCGGGTTTGGCACAGATACGCAGTATTTT. Protein product: CASSLDLPGFGTDTQYF.

The chain recombines TRBV12-3 or TRBV12-4 with TRBJ2-1; maybe TRBD1 (6 bases). V was shortened by 5 bases and J by 10 bases, with 15 bases between the two germline ends. This CDR3 comprises 13 residues. The CDR3 spells CASSLQGTREQFF. The CDR3 DNA reads TGTGCCAGCAGTCTACAGGGCACGAGGGAGCAGTTCTTC.

A remark on this clone: This specimen includes other DNA sequences encoding the same CDR3. The V gene is TRBV4-2, the J gene TRBJ2-3; a possible D gene is TRBD2 (6 bases). Germline CDR1 is LGHNA and CDR2 is YNFKEQ. V shed 1 base and J shed 3 bases, with 11 bases lying between them. This CDR3 spans 15 amino acids. The CDR3 region is CASSQGSGGTDTQYF. CDR3 coding DNA: TGTGCCAGCAGCCAAGGTAGCGGCGGGACAGATACGCAGTATTTT.

J is TRBJ1-1 and V is TRBV5-5; 7 bases fit TRBD1. This CDR3 contains 15 residues. V trimming: 4 bases; J trimming: 5 bases; junction bases outside the gene matches: 11. Germline V lookup: CDR1 SGHKS, CDR2 YYEKEE (reference sequence). CDR3 sequence (DNA): TGTGCCAGCAGCGCGAATACAGGGGCGGTTACTGAAGCTTTCTTT. Translation gives CASSANTGAVTEAFF.

The rearrangement joins TRBV18 to TRBJ1-1, with a possible D match to TRBD1 (6 bases). V was shortened by 4 bases and J by 6 bases, with 27 bases between the two germline ends. The CDR3 runs 18 residues. Germline V gives CDR1 KGHSH, CDR2 LQKENI. The CDR3 here is CASSRLSTQGWEISEAFF. In DNA form, the CDR3 reads TGTGCCAGCTCACGATTATCCACACAGGGATGGGAGATTTCTGAAGCTTTCTTT.

The rearrangement uses TRBV5-1 and TRBJ2-1; TRBD1 matches at 7 bases. V gave up 0 bases and J gave up 2 bases; unmatched junction bases: 2. CDR1 SGHRS and CDR2 YFSETQ come from the germline V gene. The CDR3 runs 15 residues. This chain's CDR3 is CASSLEGGTYNEQFF. The CDR3 DNA reads as TGCGCCAGCAGCTTGGAAGGGGGCACCTACAATGAGCAGTTCTTC. Full variable domain (missing parts from reference TRBV5-1 and TRBJ2-1): KAGVTQTPRYLIKTRGQQVTLSCSPISGHRSVSWYQQTPGQGLQFLFEYFSETQRNKGNFPGRFSGRQFSNSRSEMNVSTLELGDSALYLCASSLEGGTYNEQFFGPGTRLTVL.

The rearrangement joins TRBV20-1 to TRBJ2-7, with 9 bases identical to TRBD2. There are 14 residues in the CDR3. The V gene end was trimmed by 3 bases and the J gene end by 7 bases; junction bases not matched to a gene: 10. In germline, CDR1 is DFQATT, CDR2 SNEGSKA (reference sequence). The CDR3 DNA sequence: TGCAGTGCTAGTAATAGCGGGGGATCGGGGGAGCAGTACTTC. It yields the protein CSASNSGGSGEQYF.

The chain recombines TRBV2 with TRBJ2-1; 9 bases fit TRBD2. The CDR3 runs to 16 residues. V gave up 2 bases and J gave up 4 bases; unmatched junction bases: 6. The V gene's germline CDR1 is SNHLY and CDR2 FYNNEI. CDR3 bases: TGTGCCAGCAGTGAAATGGCGGGGGGGTATTACAATGAGCAGTTCTTC. It specifies CASSEMAGGYYNEQFF.

The chain has TRBV4-1 and TRBJ1-5; a possible D gene is TRBD1 (5 bases). This CDR3 spans 14 amino acids. V was trimmed by 2 bases and J by 6 bases, leaving 11 bases between them. From germline, CDR1 is MGHRA and CDR2 YSYEKL. The CDR3 protein is CASSQPGNSQPQHF. CDR3 nucleotides: TGCGCCAGCAGCCAACCAGGGAATTCTCAGCCCCAGCATTTT.

The rearrangement uses TRBV2 and TRBJ2-7; D remains ambiguous. Trimming left V 2 bases short and J 2 bases short, with 10 bases between. The length of the CDR3 is 14 residues. The germline V gene encodes CDR1 SNHLY and CDR2 FYNNEI. The CDR3 loop reads CASSEFKPPYEQYF. For the CDR3, the DNA is TGTGCCAGCAGTGAATTCAAGCCTCCCTACGAGCAGTACTTC.

The chain carries TRBV7-8 and TRBJ2-1; 9 nucleotides align to TRBD2. This CDR3 has 16 residues. After removal of 1 base from V and 9 bases from J, the junction contained 10 bases not matched to a gene. Germline-derived CDR1 and CDR2 are SGHVS and FQNEAQ. CDR3 coding DNA: TGTGCCAGCAGCTTAGAAGAGCGGGGGGTTACTACTGAGCAGTTCTTC. Translation gives CASSLEERGVTTEQFF. The full variable domain, completed using reference TRBV7-8 and TRBJ2-1, is GAGVSQSPRYKVAKRGQDVALRCDPISGHVSLFWYQQALGQGPEFLTYFQNEAQLDKSGLPSDRFFAERPEGSVSTLKIQRTQQEDSAVYLCASSLEERGVTTEQFFGPGTRLTVL.

This clone was seen once. This chain connects TRBV5-1 to TRBJ1-5, with 8 positions matching TRBD1. This CDR3 is built from 15 residues. Germline V gene lookup returns CDR1 SGHRS and CDR2 YFSETQ. V lost 0 bases and J lost 7; bases outside the gene matches: 6. The CDR3 nucleotides read TGCGCCAGCAGCTTGGATACGGCAGGGGGCCAGCCCCAGCATTTT. Translation: CASSLDTAGGQPQHF.

This clone was picked up a small number of times. The chain has TRBV5-8 and TRBJ1-5; D is unresolved. The V and J ends lost 2 bases and 0 bases respectively, with 9 bases between them. The CDR3 is 15 amino acids. Germline V gene data show CDR1 as SGHTS and CDR2 as YDEGEE. CDR3 in amino acids: CASSFGGSSNQPQHF. CDR3 nucleotide sequence: TGTGCCAGCAGCTTCGGAGGGAGTAGCAATCAGCCCCAGCATTTT.

The J gene is TRBJ2-7, the V gene TRBV7-2; 9 bases are shared with TRBD1. CDR1 and CDR2 from the germline V gene are SGHTA and FQGNSA. The CDR3 is made up of 14 amino acids. Trimming took 5 bases from V and 6 from J; bases not matched to a gene: 8. For the CDR3, the DNA is TGTGCCAGCAGCACACGGGGACAGGGCAGCGAGCAGTACTTC. Encoded protein: CASSTRGQGSEQYF.

The chain is built from TRBV7-9 and TRBJ2-3, with a weak D call TRBD2 (5 bases). CDR1 SEHNR and CDR2 FQNEAQ come from the germline V gene (reference sequence). This CDR3 is 13 amino acids long. V gave up 5 bases and J gave up 6 bases, with 12 bases separating them. CDR3 region: CASSPRGPDTQYF. In DNA, the CDR3 is TGTGCCAGCAGCCCTCGGGGTCCTGATACGCAGTATTTT.

CDR3 in DNA: TGTGCCAGCAGTTCACCCTCCTCACGTTCCAGGGATCATCAGCCCCAGCATTTT. Translated: CASSSPSSRSRDHQPQHF. The chain joins TRBV6-2 or TRBV6-3 to TRBJ1-5; D possibly corresponds to TRBD1 (5 bases). Germline V gives CDR1 MNHEY, CDR2 SVGEGT. Trimming took off 4 bases at V and 5 bases at J, with 24 bases between the two ends. The CDR3 consists of 18 residues.

Here the CDR3 reads CASTWGGQETQYF. The CDR3 nucleotides read TGTGCCAGCACCTGGGGAGGTCAAGAGACCCAGTACTTC. The chain employs TRBV12-3 or TRBV12-4 and TRBJ2-5, with D possibly matching TRBD2 (6 bases). The V gene lost 7 bases and the J gene lost 2 bases, with 11 bases spanning the gap. The length of the CDR3 is 13 residues.

The rearrangement links TRBV19 to TRBJ2-3; 7 nucleotides match TRBD2. J was trimmed by 3 bases and V by 7 bases; bases with no gene match: 13. This CDR3 has 16 residues. Germline CDR1 and CDR2: LNHDA and SQIVND (reference sequence). The CDR3 DNA is TGTGCCAGTACCGACCTTGGGGGGGGAGGTACAGATACGCAGTATTTT. Encoded protein: CASTDLGGGGTDTQYF.

The chain carries TRBV6-5 and TRBJ1-1; possible D gene TRBD1, 6 bases. Germline-derived CDR1 and CDR2 are MNHEY and SVGAGI. Deletions cut 2 bases from V and 3 bases from J, with 13 bases between. The CDR3 contains 15 residues. CDR3 coding DNA: TGTGCCAGCAGTTACGTAGGGGGTTCCGACACTGAAGCTTTCTTT. This encodes CASSYVGGSDTEAFF.

The genes are TRBV7-2 and TRBJ1-2, with D tentatively TRBD1 (6 bases). Trimming stripped 7 bases from V and 7 bases from J, with 22 bases between. The CDR3 length is 15 residues. Germline V gene sequence: CDR1 SGHTA, CDR2 FQGNSA. The CDR3 DNA sequence: TGTGCCAGCACCGTAGACCTGACAGGTGGGGTTGGCTACACCTTC. Protein: CASTVDLTGGVGYTF.

The chain links TRBV24-1 to TRBJ2-1, with D perhaps matching TRBD2 (6 bases). The ends were cut back, 5 bases at V and 13 bases at J, with 14 bases in the middle. The CDR3 totals 12 residues. Germline values: CDR1 KGHDR, CDR2 SFDVKD. The CDR3 region has the DNA TGTGCCACCAGTGTCGGGACTCTCCCTCAGTTCTTC. Translated: CATSVGTLPQFF.

This clone has more than one count but fewer than ten. This chain uses TRBV7-2 with TRBJ2-7, with D unresolved. The V gene's germline CDR1 is SGHTA and CDR2 FQGNSA. The CDR3 consists of 14 residues. V lost 4 bases and J lost 0, with 10 bases in between. This chain's CDR3 is CASSSRLLSYEQYF. CDR3 sequence (DNA): TGTGCCAGCAGCTCCAGGTTGCTCTCCTACGAGCAGTACTTC.

V and J are TRBV5-1 and TRBJ2-5; TRBD2 aligns across 11 bases. Germline lookup yields CDR1 SGHRS and CDR2 YFSETQ. This CDR3 spans 15 amino acids. V shed 3 bases, J shed 5 bases, and the junction held 6 bases outside the gene matches. CDR3 in DNA: TGCGCCAGCAGCTCTACTAGCGGGGGTCGGGAGACCCAGTACTTC. Protein sequence: CASSSTSGGRETQYF. The full variable domain, with the rest looked up from reference TRBV5-1 and TRBJ2-5, is KAGVTQTPRYLIKTRGQQVTLSCSPISGHRSVSWYQQTPGQGLQFLFEYFSETQRNKGNFPGRFSGRQFSNSRSEMNVSTLELGDSALYLCASSSTSGGRETQYFGPGTRLLVL.